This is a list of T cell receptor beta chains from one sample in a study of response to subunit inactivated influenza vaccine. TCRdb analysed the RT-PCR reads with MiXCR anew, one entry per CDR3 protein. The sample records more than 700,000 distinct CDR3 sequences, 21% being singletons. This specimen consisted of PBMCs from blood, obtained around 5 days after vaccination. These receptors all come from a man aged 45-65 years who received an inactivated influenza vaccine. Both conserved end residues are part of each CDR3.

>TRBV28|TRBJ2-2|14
CATLSGANTGELFF
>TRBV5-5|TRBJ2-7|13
CIPIPLGTYEQYF
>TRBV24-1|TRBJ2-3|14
CATSDYLSYHTQYF
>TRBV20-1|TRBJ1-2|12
CSARDRGYGYTF
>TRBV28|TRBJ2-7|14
CASSSGGTLLQQYF
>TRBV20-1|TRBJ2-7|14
CSARVTAVPHEQYF
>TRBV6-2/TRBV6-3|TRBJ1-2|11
CASSYRDGYTF
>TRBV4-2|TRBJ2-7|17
CASSQAGLAGSSYEQYF
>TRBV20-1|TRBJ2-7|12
CSARDSSYEQYF
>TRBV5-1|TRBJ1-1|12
CASSPSGGEAFF
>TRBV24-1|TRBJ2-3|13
CATSTSGTDTQYF
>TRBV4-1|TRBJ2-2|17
CASSYRLKAGNTGELFF
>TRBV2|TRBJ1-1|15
CASVQGLLMNTEAFF
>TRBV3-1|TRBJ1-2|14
CASSQDVGGSGYTF
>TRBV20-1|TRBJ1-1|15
CSAPRDRTLNTEAFF
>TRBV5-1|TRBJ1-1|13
CASSPSRDTEAFF
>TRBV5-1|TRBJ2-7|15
CASTISGTVRDEQYF
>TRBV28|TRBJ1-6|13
CASSYLRGSPLHF
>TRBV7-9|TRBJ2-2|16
CASSPRWEPSSGELFF
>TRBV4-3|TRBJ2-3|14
CASSQGRAPDTQYF
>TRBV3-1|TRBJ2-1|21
CASSQVPPGLAGPSSYNEQFF
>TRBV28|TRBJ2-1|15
CASRTGGISYTEQFF
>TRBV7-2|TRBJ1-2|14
CASSLGVGGEGYTF
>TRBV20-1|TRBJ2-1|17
CSARSIAGPEAYNEQFF
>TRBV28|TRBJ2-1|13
CASSPPTENEQFF
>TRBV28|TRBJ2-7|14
CASSLRQLTYEQYF
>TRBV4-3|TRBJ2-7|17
CASSQAPGTGTMYEQYF
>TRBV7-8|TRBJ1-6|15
CASSLGSARNSPLHF
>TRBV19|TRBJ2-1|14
CASKGGPDYNEQFF
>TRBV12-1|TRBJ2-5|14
CASIRPGGQETQYF
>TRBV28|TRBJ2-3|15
CASSTGGYYTDTQYF
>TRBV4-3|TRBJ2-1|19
CASSQDLTSSGTNYNEQFF
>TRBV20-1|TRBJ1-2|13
CSASTDRAYGYTF
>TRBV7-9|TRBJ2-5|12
CASSLNLETQYF
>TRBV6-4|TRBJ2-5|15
CASSPLAGSIETQYF
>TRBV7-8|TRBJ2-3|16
CASSTNLLTRADTQYF
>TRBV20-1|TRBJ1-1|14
CSAPRERLNTEAFF
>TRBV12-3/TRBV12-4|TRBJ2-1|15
CASSLDRVASNEQFF
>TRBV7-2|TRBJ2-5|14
CASSQYRNQETQYF
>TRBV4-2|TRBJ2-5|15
CASSHRLGIEETQYF
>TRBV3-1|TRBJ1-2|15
CASSRAGTGDLGYTF
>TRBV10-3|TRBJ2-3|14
CAITPRDKTDTQYF
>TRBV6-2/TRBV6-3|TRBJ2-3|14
CATAPRRASDTQYF
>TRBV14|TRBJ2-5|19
CASSSYSFGTRPNQETQYF
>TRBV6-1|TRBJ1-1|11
CASMGMIEAFF
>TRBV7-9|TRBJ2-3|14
CASSFGTAGDTQYF
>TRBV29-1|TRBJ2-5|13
CSVSPGGKETQYF
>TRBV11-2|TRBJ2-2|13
CASRRQGTGELFF
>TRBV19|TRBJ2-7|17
CASSIVSVRGSFSEQYF
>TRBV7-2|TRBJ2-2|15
CASSLAGTGFRELFF
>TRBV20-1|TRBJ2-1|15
CSAEETGTSGMVQFF
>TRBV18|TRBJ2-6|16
CASSPPGSSGANVLTF
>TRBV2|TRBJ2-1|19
CASSTNLGVGLAGPSEQFF
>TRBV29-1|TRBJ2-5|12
CSVLVDLETQYF
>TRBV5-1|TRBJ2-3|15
CASSPGRLRTDTQYF
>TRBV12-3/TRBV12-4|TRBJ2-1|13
CASSLGMVREQFF
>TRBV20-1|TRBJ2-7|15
CSARGTSGTSHEQYF
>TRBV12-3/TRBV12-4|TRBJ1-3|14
CASSFPSSGNTIYF
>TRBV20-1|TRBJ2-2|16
CSARDQLQGNTGELFF